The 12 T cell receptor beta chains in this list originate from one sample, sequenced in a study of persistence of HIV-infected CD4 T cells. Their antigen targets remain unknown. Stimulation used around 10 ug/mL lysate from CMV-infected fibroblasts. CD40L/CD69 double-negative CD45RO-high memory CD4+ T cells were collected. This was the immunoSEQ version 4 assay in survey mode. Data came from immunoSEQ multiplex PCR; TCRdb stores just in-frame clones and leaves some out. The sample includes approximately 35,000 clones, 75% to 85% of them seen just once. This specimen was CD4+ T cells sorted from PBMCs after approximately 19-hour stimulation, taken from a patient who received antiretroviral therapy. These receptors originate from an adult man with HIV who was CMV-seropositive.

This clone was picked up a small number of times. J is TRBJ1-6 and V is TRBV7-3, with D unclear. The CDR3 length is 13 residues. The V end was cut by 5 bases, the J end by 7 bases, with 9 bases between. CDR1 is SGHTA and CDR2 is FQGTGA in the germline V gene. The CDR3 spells CASSQTRNSPLHF. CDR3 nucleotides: TGTGCCAGCAGCCAGACACGGAATTCACCCCTCCACTTT.

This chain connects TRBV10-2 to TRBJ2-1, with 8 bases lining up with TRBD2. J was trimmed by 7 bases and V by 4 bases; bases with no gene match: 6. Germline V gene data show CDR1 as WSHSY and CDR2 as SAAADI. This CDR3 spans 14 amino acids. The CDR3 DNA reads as TGCGCCAGCAGTGCTCGGGGGGGCCGGAATGAGCAGTTCTTC. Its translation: CASSARGGRNEQFF.

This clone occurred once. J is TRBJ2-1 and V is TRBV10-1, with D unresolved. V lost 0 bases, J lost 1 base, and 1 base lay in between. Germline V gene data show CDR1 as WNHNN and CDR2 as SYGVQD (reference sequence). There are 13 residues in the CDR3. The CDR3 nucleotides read TGCGCCAGCAGTGAGTCGTCCTACAATGAGCAGTTCTTC. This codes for CASSESSYNEQFF.

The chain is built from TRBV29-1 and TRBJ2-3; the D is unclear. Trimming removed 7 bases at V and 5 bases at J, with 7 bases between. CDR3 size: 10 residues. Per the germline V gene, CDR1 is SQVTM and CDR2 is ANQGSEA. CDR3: CSGTIDTQYF. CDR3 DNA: TGCAGCGGCACTATAGATACGCAGTATTTT.

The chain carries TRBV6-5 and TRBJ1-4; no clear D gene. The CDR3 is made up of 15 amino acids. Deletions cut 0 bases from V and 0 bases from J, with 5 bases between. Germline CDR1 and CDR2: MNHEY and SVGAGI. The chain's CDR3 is CASSYSSSTNEKLFF. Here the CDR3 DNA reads TGTGCCAGCAGTTACTCGAGTTCAACTAATGAAAAACTGTTTTTT.

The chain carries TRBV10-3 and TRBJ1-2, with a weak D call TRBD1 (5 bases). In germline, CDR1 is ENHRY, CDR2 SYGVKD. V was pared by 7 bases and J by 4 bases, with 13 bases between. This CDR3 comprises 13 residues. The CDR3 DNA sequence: TGTGCCATCACCCCGGGACCGAGCTATGGCTACACCTTC. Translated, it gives CAITPGPSYGYTF.

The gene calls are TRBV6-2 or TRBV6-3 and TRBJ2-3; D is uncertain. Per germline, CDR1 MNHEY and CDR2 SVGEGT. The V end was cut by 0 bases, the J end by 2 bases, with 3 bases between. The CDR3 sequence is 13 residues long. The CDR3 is CASSYSLTDTQYF. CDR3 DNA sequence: TGTGCCAGCAGTTACTCACTCACAGATACGCAGTATTTT.

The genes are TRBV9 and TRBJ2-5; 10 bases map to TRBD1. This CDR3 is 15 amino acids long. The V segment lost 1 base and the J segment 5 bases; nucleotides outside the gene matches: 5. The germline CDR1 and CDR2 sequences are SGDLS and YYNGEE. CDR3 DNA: TGTGCCAGCAGCGTATCGACAGGGGGCGGTGAGACCCAGTACTTC. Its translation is CASSVSTGGGETQYF. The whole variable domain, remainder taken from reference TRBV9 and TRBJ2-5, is DSGVTQTPKHLITATGQRVTLRCSPRSGDLSVYWYQQSLDQGLQFLIQYYNGEERAKGNILERFSAQQFPDLHSELNLSSLELGDSALYFCASSVSTGGGETQYFGPGTRLLVL.

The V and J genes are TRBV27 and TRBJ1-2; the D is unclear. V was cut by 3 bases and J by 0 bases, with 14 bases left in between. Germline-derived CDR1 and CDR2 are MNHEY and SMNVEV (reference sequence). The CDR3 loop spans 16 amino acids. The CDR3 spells CASSFLSPGSNYGYTF. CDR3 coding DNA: TGTGCCAGCAGTTTCCTGTCACCTGGGTCTAACTATGGCTACACCTTC.

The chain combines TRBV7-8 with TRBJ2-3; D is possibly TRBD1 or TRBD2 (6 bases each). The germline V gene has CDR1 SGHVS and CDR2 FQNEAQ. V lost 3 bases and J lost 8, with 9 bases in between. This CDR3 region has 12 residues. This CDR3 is CASSFPGATQYF. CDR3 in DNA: TGTGCCAGCAGCTTCCCGGGGGCTACGCAGTATTTT.

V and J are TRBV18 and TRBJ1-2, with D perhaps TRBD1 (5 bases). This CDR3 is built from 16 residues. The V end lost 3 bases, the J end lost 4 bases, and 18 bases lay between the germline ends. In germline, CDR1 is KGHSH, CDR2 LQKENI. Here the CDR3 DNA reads TGTGCCAGCTCACCCCAAGACCCACCAGGGCCCTATGGCTACACCTTC. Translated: CASSPQDPPGPYGYTF.

In DNA, the CDR3 is TGTGCCAGCTCCGTACAGGGGGCCCAGCCCCAGCATTTT. It codes for CASSVQGAQPQHF. The V call is TRBV18, the J call TRBJ1-5, with 9 bases aligning to TRBD1. CDR3 size: 13 residues. Looked up from germline, CDR1 is KGHSH and CDR2 is LQKENI. The trim removed 6 bases at V and 7 bases at J, leaving 4 bases unmatched.